What follows are 15 T cell receptor beta chains derived from one specimen sequenced in a study of kidney transplant recipient with SARS-CoV-2 infection. TCRdb passed the reads through MiXCR, listing each CDR3 protein once. In the table there are some 220,000 distinct CDR3 sequences, under 35% of which are singletons. The sample in question was a blood sample, obtained at baseline and on approximately day 120 from a kidney transplant recipient. The receptors shown here come from a male patient younger than 45 who had COVID-19 and was a kidney transplant recipient. The graft donor may have contributed some T cells.

In the case of this clonotype: One base away lies a much larger clone, so this may be a sequencing read error. The chain couples TRBV5-3 to TRBJ1-2; D is uncertain. TRBV5-3 belongs to the ORF category, with a function that is uncertain. The CDR3 runs to 16 residues. V dropped 7 bases and J dropped 4 bases, with 23 bases sitting between them. The CDR3 region has the DNA TGTGCCAGATCTTACGAAGTGGTGGGAAAGACCTATGGCTACACCTTC. Its translation: CARSYEVVGKTYGYTF.

Points on this clonotype: With a much larger clone just one base away, this may be a read error. The V call is TRBV27, the J call TRBJ2-3; TRBD2 matches at 8 bases. Germline trimming cut 5 bases from V and 0 bases from J; bases unmatched to any gene: 13. This CDR3 is built from 18 residues. Germline V lookup: CDR1 MNHEY, CDR2 SMNVEV (reference sequence). The CDR3 loop is CASSATGGRFSSTDTQYF. DNA for the CDR3: TGTGCCAGCAGTGCGACTGGCGGGAGGTTTTCGAGCACAGATACGCAGTATTTT.

This clonotype was seen ten or more times. The genes are TRBV12-5 and TRBJ2-7, with a possible D match to TRBD1 (5 bases). Looked up from germline, CDR1 is LGHNT and CDR2 is FRNRAP. There are 15 residues in the CDR3. The V gene lost 7 bases and the J gene lost 4 bases, with 20 bases spanning the gap. The DNA for the CDR3 is TGTGCTAGTGCCGACTCCGGGTCAGGGTTTTACGAGCAGTACTTC. It translates to CASADSGSGFYEQYF.

The chain carries TRBV20-1 and TRBJ2-3; D possibly uses TRBD1 or TRBD2 (5 bases each). The germline V and J ends were trimmed by 3 bases and 4 bases, with 11 bases remaining between them. The CDR3 is 13 amino acids. Germline V gene lookup returns CDR1 DFQATT and CDR2 SNEGSKA (reference sequence). For the CDR3, the DNA is TGCAGTGCTAGGCCTGGGGGTGCAGATACGCAGTATTTT. Encoded protein: CSARPGGADTQYF.

In this sample, this clonotype turned up many times. This chain joins TRBV7-2 and TRBJ1-2; D not resolved. Per germline, CDR1 SGHTA and CDR2 FQGNSA. V lost 5 bases and J 4 bases, leaving 23 bases between the germline ends. The CDR3 length is 17 residues. CDR3 DNA sequence: TGTGCCAGCAGCAGTCAGAACAGAGACGGAAAGACCTATGGCTACACCTTC. Its translation: CASSSQNRDGKTYGYTF.

To note about this clonotype: A much larger clone lies one base from this, so it may be a read error. This chain links TRBV7-2 with TRBJ1-2; no definite D call. Per germline, CDR1 SGHTA and CDR2 FQGNSA. This CDR3 comprises 17 residues. The CDR3 loop reads CPSSYILFTRKTYGYTF. DNA for the CDR3: TGTCCCAGCAGCTATATCTTGTTTACCCGAAAGACCTATGGCTACACCTTC.

This clonotype was observed many times. The chain couples TRBV11-3 to TRBJ2-7, with 10 bases lining up with TRBD2. The germline V gene has CDR1 SGHNT and CDR2 YENEEA. With V trimmed by 4 bases and J by 7 bases, 10 bases remained unmatched. This CDR3 spans 15 amino acids. The CDR3 nucleotides are TGTGCCAGCAGCTCCCGGACTAGCGGAGAACGGGAGCAGTACTTC. This translates into CASSSRTSGEREQYF.

At least ten counts were recorded for this clonotype. The chain joins TRBV5-1 to TRBJ2-2; D is unclear. This CDR3 is 15 amino acids long. Trimming took 0 bases from V and 1 from J, leaving 7 bases between them. CDR1 SGHRS and CDR2 YFSETQ come from the germline V gene. CDR3 DNA: TGCGCCAGCAGCTTGGTCGGCGTGAACACCGGGGAGCTGTTTTTT. Translation gives CASSLVGVNTGELFF.

The sample holds many counts of this clonotype. The genes are TRBV27 and TRBJ2-7, with 7 bases identical to TRBD1. Germline CDR1 and CDR2: MNHEY and SMNVEV (reference sequence). This CDR3 has 16 amino acids. V was clipped by 5 bases and J by 0 bases; unmatched bases: 10. CDR3 coding DNA: TGTGCCAGCAGTCCCGAATCGACAGGGAGCTCCTACGAGCAGTACTTC. Amino acid sequence: CASSPESTGSSYEQYF.

A note on this clonotype: At one end, the junction sequence differs from germline, possibly due to a read error. The rearrangement uses TRBV3-1 and TRBJ2-5, with unresolved D. Germline V gene sequence: CDR1 LGHDT, CDR2 YNNKEL (reference sequence). The CDR3 covers 17 residues. The CDR3, as DNA: TGTGTCAGCAGCTGGCAATGTCCCATTTCTTTCTCTGAGACCCAGTACTTC. This encodes CVSSWQCPISFSETQYF.

This clonotype has a handful of counts. This may come from a read error, since a much larger clone is one base off. V is TRBV12-3 or TRBV12-4 and J is TRBJ1-5; D is possibly TRBD1 (5 bases). The CDR3 has 15 residues. The CDR3, as DNA: TGTGTCAGCCGAGTTGGGCAACAGGCAAATCAGCCCCAGCATTTT. Its translation is CVSRVGQQANQPQHF.

On this clonotype: This may stem from a read error, because a much larger clone lies one nucleotide away. The genes are TRBV3-1 and TRBJ2-5; D is undetermined. The V gene's germline CDR1 is LGHDT and CDR2 YNNKEL (reference sequence). CDR3 length: 17 amino acids. CDR3 nucleotide sequence: TGTGCCGGCAGCGAAAAGATTCCCATTTCTTTCTCTGAGACCCAGTACTTC. This encodes CAGSEKIPISFSETQYF.

This clonotype was seen repeatedly, ten times or more. The chain uses TRBV11-2 and TRBJ1-1; a possible D gene is TRBD1 (6 bases). Trimming took 5 bases from V and 1 from J, leaving 14 bases between them. This CDR3 spans 15 amino acids. The germline V gene has CDR1 SGHAT and CDR2 FQNNGV. CDR3 protein: CASSPRGGQNTEAFF. CDR3 DNA: TGTGCCAGCAGCCCTCGGGGGGGGCAGAACACTGAAGCTTTCTTT. The variable domain in full, with the rest retrieved from reference TRBV11-2 and TRBJ1-1, is EAGVAQSPRYKIIEKRQSVAFWCNPISGHATLYWYQQILGQGPKLLIQFQNNGVVDDSQLPKDRFSAERLKGVDSTLKIQPAKLEDSAVYLCASSPRGGQNTEAFFGQGTRLTVV.

This clonotype appeared many times. This rearrangement joins TRBV27 to TRBJ2-2; D is perhaps TRBD1 (6 bases). This CDR3 has 14 amino acids. Between the trimmed V and J ends, which lost 5 bases and 9 bases, there was a span of 16 bases. Germline V gene data show CDR1 as MNHEY and CDR2 as SMNVEV (reference sequence). CDR3 in DNA: TGTGCCAGCAGTCAAACGACAGGCCCCCGGGAGCTGTTTTTT. Translation: CASSQTTGPRELFF.

This clonotype was seen at least ten times. V and J are TRBV27 and TRBJ1-6; D is unresolved. The germline V and J ends were trimmed by 0 bases and 1 base, with 10 bases remaining between them. This CDR3 comprises 17 residues. Germline V lookup: CDR1 MNHEY, CDR2 SMNVEV (reference sequence). The CDR3 here is CASSLSRGLSYNSPLHF. In DNA form, the CDR3 reads TGTGCCAGCAGTTTATCGCGGGGATTATCCTATAATTCACCCCTCCACTTT.